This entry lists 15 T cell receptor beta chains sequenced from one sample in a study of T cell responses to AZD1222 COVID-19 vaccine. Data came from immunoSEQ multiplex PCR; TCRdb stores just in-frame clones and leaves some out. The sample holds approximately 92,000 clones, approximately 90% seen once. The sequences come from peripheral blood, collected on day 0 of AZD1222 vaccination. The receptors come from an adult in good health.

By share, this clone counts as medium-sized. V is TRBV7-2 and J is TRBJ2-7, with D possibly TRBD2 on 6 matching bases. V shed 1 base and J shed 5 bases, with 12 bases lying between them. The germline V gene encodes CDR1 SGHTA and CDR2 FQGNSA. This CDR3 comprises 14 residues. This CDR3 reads CASSLVRDSHEQYF. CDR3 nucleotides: TGTGCCAGCAGCTTAGTCAGGGACTCGCACGAGCAGTACTTC.

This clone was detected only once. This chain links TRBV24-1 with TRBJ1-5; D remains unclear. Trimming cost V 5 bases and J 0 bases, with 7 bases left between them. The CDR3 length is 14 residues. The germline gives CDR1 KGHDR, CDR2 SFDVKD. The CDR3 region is CATSGHHSNQPQHF. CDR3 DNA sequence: TGTGCCACCAGTGGCCACCATAGCAATCAGCCCCAGCATTTT.

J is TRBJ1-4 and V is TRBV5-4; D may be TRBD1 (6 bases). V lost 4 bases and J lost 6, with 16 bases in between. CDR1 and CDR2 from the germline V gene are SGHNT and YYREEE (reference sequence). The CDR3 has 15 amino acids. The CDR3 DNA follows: TGTGCCAGCAGCGAACGGACAGAGCAGGATGAAAAACTGTTTTTT. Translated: CASSERTEQDEKLFF. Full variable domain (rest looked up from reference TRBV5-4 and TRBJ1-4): ETGVTQSPTHLIKTRGQQVTLRCSSQSGHNTVSWYQQALGQGPQFIFQYYREEENGRGNFPPRFSGLQFPNYSSELNVNALELDDSALYLCASSERTEQDEKLFFGSGTQLSVL.

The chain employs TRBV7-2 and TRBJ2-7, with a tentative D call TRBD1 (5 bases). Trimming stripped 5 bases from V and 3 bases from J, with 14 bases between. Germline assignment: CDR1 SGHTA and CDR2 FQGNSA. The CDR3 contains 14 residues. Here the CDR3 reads CASSLGLESYEQYF. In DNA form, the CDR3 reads TGTGCCAGCAGCCTGGGGCTAGAAAGCTACGAGCAGTACTTC.

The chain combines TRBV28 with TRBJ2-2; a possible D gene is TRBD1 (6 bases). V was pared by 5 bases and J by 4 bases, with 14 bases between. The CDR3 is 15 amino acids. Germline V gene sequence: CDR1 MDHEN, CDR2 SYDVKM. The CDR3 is CASSGATGITGELFF. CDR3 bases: TGTGCCAGCAGTGGAGCAACAGGGATCACCGGGGAGCTGTTTTTT.

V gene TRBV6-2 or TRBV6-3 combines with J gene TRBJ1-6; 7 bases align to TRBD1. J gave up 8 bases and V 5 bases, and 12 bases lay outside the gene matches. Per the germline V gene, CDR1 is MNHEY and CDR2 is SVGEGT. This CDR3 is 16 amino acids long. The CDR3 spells CASSRSTGLGYSPLHF. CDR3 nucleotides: TGTGCCAGCAGTCGGTCGACAGGGCTGGGGTATTCACCCCTCCACTTT.

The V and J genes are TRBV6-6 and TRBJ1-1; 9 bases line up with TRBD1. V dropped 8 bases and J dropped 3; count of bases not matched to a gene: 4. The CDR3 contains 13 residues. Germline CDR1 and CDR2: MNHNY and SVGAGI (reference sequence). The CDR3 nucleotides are TGTGCCAGCGACACAGGGGGCTACACTGAAGCTTTCTTT. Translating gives CASDTGGYTEAFF.

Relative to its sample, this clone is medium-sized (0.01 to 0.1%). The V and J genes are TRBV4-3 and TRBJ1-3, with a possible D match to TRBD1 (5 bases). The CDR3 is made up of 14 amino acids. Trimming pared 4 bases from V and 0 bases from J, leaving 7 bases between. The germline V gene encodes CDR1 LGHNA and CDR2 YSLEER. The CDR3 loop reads CASSLGGSGNTIYF. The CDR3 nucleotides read TGCGCCAGCAGCCTGGGGGGCTCTGGAAACACCATATATTTT.

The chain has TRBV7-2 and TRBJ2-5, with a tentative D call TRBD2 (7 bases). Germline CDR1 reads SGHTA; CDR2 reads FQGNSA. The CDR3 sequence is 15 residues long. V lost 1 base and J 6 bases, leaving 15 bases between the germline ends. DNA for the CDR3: TGTGCCAGCAGCTTAGGGGGGGGCGAAATAAAGACCCAGTACTTC. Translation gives CASSLGGGEIKTQYF.

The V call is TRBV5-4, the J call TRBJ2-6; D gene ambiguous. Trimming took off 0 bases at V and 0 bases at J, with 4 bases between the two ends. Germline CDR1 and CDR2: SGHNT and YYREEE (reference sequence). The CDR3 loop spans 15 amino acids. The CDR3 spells CASSLDSSGANVLTF. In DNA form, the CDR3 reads TGTGCCAGCAGCTTGGACAGCTCTGGGGCCAACGTCCTGACTTTC.

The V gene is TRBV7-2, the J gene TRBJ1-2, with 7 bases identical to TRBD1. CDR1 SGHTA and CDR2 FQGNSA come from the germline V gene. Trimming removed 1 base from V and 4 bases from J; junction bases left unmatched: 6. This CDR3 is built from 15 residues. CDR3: CASSLGDSGIYGYTF. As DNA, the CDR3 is TGTGCCAGCAGCTTAGGGGACAGCGGAATCTATGGCTACACCTTC.

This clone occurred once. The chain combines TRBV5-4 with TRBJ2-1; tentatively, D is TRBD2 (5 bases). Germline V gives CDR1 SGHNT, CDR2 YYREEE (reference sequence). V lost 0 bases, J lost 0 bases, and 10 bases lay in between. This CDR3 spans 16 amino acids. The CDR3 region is CASSLGGSLSYNEQFF. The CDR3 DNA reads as TGTGCCAGCAGCTTGGGCGGGTCTCTCTCCTACAATGAGCAGTTCTTC.

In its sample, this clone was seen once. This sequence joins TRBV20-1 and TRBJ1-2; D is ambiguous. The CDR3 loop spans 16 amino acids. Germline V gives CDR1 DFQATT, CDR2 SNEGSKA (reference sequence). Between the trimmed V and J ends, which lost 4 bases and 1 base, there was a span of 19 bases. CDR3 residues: CSAIDPGSDHNYGYTF. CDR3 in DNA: TGCAGTGCTATTGATCCGGGGTCAGATCATAACTATGGCTACACCTTC.

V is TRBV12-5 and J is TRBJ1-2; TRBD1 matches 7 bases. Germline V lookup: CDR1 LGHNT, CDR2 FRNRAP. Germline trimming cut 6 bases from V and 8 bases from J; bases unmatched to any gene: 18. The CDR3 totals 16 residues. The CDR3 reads CASGKFQGVLSRGYTF. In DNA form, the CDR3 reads TGTGCTAGTGGCAAGTTCCAGGGGGTTCTATCGCGGGGCTACACCTTC.

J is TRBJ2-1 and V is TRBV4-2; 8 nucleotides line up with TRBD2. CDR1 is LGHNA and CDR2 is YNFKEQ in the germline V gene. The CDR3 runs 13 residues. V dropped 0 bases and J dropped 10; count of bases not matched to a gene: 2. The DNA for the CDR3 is TGTGCCAGCAGCCAAGACCCTAGCGGGGAGCAGTTCTTC. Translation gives CASSQDPSGEQFF.